In its sample, the clone carrying this T cell receptor (beta chain) was seen many times. Its antigen remains unknown. The data derive from a study of early T cells in non-severe SARS-CoV-2 infection. Study-level background: Sequencing targeted bulk RNA from unsorted whole blood, leaving chains unpaired. Study conclusions and caveats: VDJdb matching, biased toward anti-spike CD8 responses, missed private and CD4 specificities.

Individual cDNA molecules received unique molecular identifiers during library preparation. Via MiXCR, TCRdb re-called the 5' RACE reads, giving one row per CDR3 protein. The table records tens of thousands of distinct CDR3 sequences, roughly 4% of them present only once. Germline V lookup: CDR1 SGHVS, CDR2 FNYEAQ. This CDR3 has 15 amino acids. Trimming pared 4 bases from V and 3 bases from J, leaving 15 bases between. The TCR originated in an adult who was a healthcare worker with PCR-confirmed SARS-CoV-2 infection or an uninfected control (not recorded which). The sample consisted of whole blood. The rearrangement uses TRBV7-6 and TRBJ1-1; unclear D gene. The CDR3: CASSSGGGADTEAFF. DNA of the CDR3: TGTGCCAGCAGCTCCGGTGGAGGCGCGGACACTGAAGCTTTCTTT.